This T cell receptor (beta chain) originates from a study of kidney transplant recipient with SARS-CoV-2 infection. This clonotype was seen ten or more times. The V gene's germline CDR1 is SQVTM and CDR2 ANQGSEA. V dropped 7 bases and J dropped 3; count of bases not matched to a gene: 8. The CDR3 consists of 13 residues. TCRdb fed the reads into MiXCR, producing one record per CDR3 protein. The sample gives roughly 230,000 distinct CDR3 sequences, around 26% of which show up once; roughly 7.3% is in the top ten. The chain employs TRBV29-1 and TRBJ1-1; 7 bases agree with TRBD1. The source material was a blood sample, sampled at baseline and on roughly day 120 from a kidney transplant recipient. The receptor was isolated from a male patient younger than 45 who had COVID-19 and was a kidney transplant recipient. Some T cells may originate from the graft donor. CDR3 bases: TGCAGCGCCGAACAGGGGTGGGACACTGAAGCTTTCTTT. Protein sequence: CSAEQGWDTEAFF. Filled out from reference TRBV29-1 and TRBJ1-1, the complete variable domain reads SAVISQKPSRDICQRGTSLTIQCQVDSQVTMMFWYRQQPGQSLTLIATANQGSEATYESGFVIDKFPISRPNLTFSTLTVSNMSPEDSSIYLCSAEQGWDTEAFFGQGTRLTVV.